Below are 8 T cell receptor beta chains sequenced from a single sample in a study of T cell repertoires in ileal Crohn's disease. Libraries were prepared by immunoSEQ multiplex PCR; TCRdb keeps only in-frame clonotypes and omits some of them. This sample yields around 15,000 clones, of which around 90% are seen a single time; 3.7% belongs to the top ten. Sequenced input: ileal tissue. These receptors all stem from an adult with Crohn's disease.

The rearrangement joins TRBV7-9 to TRBJ2-5; tentative D call: TRBD2 (5 bases). V lost 5 bases and J lost 5, with 21 bases in between. Germline lookup yields CDR1 SEHNR and CDR2 FQNEAQ (reference sequence). The CDR3 covers 16 residues. DNA for the CDR3: TGTGCCAGCAGCCCCCCTTTCCTGGAGGTTTCTGAGACCCAGTACTTC. This gives the protein CASSPPFLEVSETQYF.

The chain joins TRBV5-1 to TRBJ1-5, with 10 bases that match TRBD1. Germline V gene sequence: CDR1 SGHRS, CDR2 YFSETQ. J lost 7 bases, V lost 4 bases, and 5 bases had no gene match. The CDR3 consists of 14 residues. The CDR3 loop reads CASSTGTGEQPQHF. CDR3 nucleotide sequence: TGCGCCAGCAGCACCGGGACAGGGGAGCAGCCCCAGCATTTT.

V gene TRBV18 combines with J gene TRBJ1-5, with unresolved D. CDR3 length: 16 amino acids. Between the trimmed V and J ends, which lost 0 bases and 2 bases, there was a span of 11 bases. CDR1 and CDR2 (germline): KGHSH, LQKENI. CDR3 nucleotides: TGTGCCAGCTCACCACCCCCGGGATCGGGCAATCAGCCCCAGCATTTT. Its protein product is CASSPPPGSGNQPQHF.

The chain carries TRBV7-3 and TRBJ1-6; TRBD1 aligns across 8 bases. The trim removed 6 bases at V and 6 bases at J, leaving 7 bases unmatched. Germline V lookup: CDR1 SGHTA, CDR2 FQGTGA. This CDR3 spans 15 amino acids. In nucleotides, the CDR3 is TGTGCCAGCAGTCGGACAGGGAATGGTAATTCACCCCTCCACTTT. This gives the protein CASSRTGNGNSPLHF. The full variable domain, completed using reference TRBV7-3 and TRBJ1-6, is GAGVSQTPSNKVTEKGKYVELRCDPISGHTALYWYRQSLGQGPEFLIYFQGTGAADDSGLPNDRFFAVRPEGSVSTLKIQRTERGDSAVYLCASSRTGNGNSPLHFGNGTRLTVT.

This chain links TRBV19 with TRBJ2-7, with 9 nucleotides matching TRBD1. CDR1 LNHDA and CDR2 SQIVND come from the germline V gene (reference sequence). V dropped 5 bases and J dropped 0; count of bases not matched to a gene: 11. The CDR3 runs 17 residues. The CDR3 loop reads CASSGNPGQGISYEQYF. CDR3 sequence (DNA): TGTGCCAGTAGTGGGAACCCCGGACAGGGGATCTCCTACGAGCAGTACTTC.

This clone was seen a single time. This rearrangement joins TRBV7-9 to TRBJ1-2; D possibly corresponds to TRBD1 (6 bases). The V end lost 2 bases, the J end lost 4 bases, and 11 bases lay between the germline ends. There are 14 residues in the CDR3. Germline V gene data show CDR1 as SEHNR and CDR2 as FQNEAQ (reference sequence). The CDR3 region has the DNA TGTGCCAGCAGCTTAAAGAACAGGGTCTATGGCTACACCTTC. Translating gives CASSLKNRVYGYTF.

This chain uses TRBV18 with TRBJ1-1; TRBD1 might be the D (6 bases). The CDR3 is made up of 14 amino acids. The V gene lost 5 bases and the J gene lost 8 bases, with 18 bases spanning the gap. CDR1 is KGHSH and CDR2 is LQKENI in the germline V gene. As DNA, the CDR3 is TGTGCCAGCTCAGCAAACACAGGGTCCGAGGAAGCTTTCTTT. Protein: CASSANTGSEEAFF.

The chain uses TRBV6-5 and TRBJ1-5, with D uncertain. The CDR3 totals 13 residues. Germline CDR1 is MNHEY and CDR2 is SVGAGI. V shed 5 bases and J shed 5 bases, with 10 bases lying between them. This CDR3 reads CASSEYGYQPQHF. In nucleotides, the CDR3 is TGTGCCAGCAGTGAATACGGGTATCAGCCCCAGCATTTT.